One and the same sample provided the 4 T cell receptor beta chains below, sequenced in a study of blood T cells in healthy people across ages. Through a sample-barcoded 5' primer and a J-beta primer mix, a second PCR was run for about 6 to 11 cycles. TCRdb re-called the 5' RACE reads through MiXCR, storing one row per CDR3 protein. The sample consists of fewer than 1,200,000 distinct CDR3 sequences, 25% of them appearing once. These data were also filed under a second study, of T cells of mothers and their children.

Sequencing input: blood. The receptors stem from a girl aged 2 to 9 in good health.

This clonotype came up a few times. The chain couples TRBV28 to TRBJ2-1; 7 bases are a match to TRBD2. Germline CDR1 MDHEN, CDR2 SYDVKM. The CDR3 is 17 residues long. V lost 5 bases to trimming and J lost 5 bases; unmatched junction nucleotides: 15. The CDR3 loop is CASSLRDLAAPDNEQFF. CDR3 sequence (DNA): TGTGCCAGCAGTCTGAGAGATCTAGCGGCCCCCGACAATGAGCAGTTCTTC.

The chain has TRBV11-3 and TRBJ2-4, with a weak D call TRBD1 (6 bases). In germline, CDR1 is SGHNT, CDR2 YENEEA. The germline V and J ends were trimmed by 4 bases and 5 bases, with 6 bases remaining between them. The CDR3 is made up of 12 amino acids. CDR3 sequence reads: CASSYRENIQYF. The CDR3 nucleotides read TGTGCCAGCAGCTACAGGGAAAACATTCAGTACTTC.

This clonotype was observed a handful of times. The J gene is TRBJ2-5, the V gene TRBV29-1; 11 bases fit TRBD2. Trimming removed 8 bases from V and 5 bases from J; junction bases left unmatched: 7. The CDR3 consists of 13 residues. The germline gives CDR1 SQVTM, CDR2 ANQGSEA. CDR3 coding DNA: TGCAGCACTATGGGACTAGCGGACGAGACCCAGTACTTC. It encodes CSTMGLADETQYF.

In its sample, this clonotype was seen a few times. CDR3 nucleotide sequence: TGTGCCACCAGCAGAGACGGAGAGGGGAATCAGCCCCAGCATTTT. It specifies CATSRDGEGNQPQHF. The genes are TRBV15 and TRBJ1-5; D possibly corresponds to TRBD1 (5 bases). This CDR3 contains 15 residues. Looked up from germline, CDR1 is LNHNV and CDR2 is YYDKDF (reference sequence). Trimming left V 0 bases short and J 4 bases short, with 10 bases between.